Presented here are 16 T cell receptor beta chains from one specimen sequenced in a study of CD8+ T cells in alopecia areata. RNA extraction and reverse transcription yielded cDNA as sequencing template. Here immunoSEQ multiplex PCR was the method, and the copy in TCRdb shows in-frame clones only, minus some. The repertoire has roughly 100,000 clones, more than 75% of them found once; the top ten carry around 10%. Treatment given: oral pan-JAK inhibitor, 5-10 mg twice daily. Sequences were derived from CD8+ T cells sorted from blood, sampled at roughly week 30, from a patient treated with tofacitinib. These TCRs come from a human donor with alopecia areata.

This chain uses TRBV6-5 with TRBJ2-3, with TRBD2 matching over 10 bases. CDR1 MNHEY and CDR2 SVGAGI come from the germline V gene. V lost 6 bases and J lost 6; bases outside the gene matches: 6. This CDR3 is 14 amino acids long. The CDR3 here is CASRPGLAVDTQYF. The CDR3 DNA follows: TGTGCCAGCAGGCCAGGACTAGCGGTGGATACGCAGTATTTT.

This rearrangement joins TRBV10-3 to TRBJ2-3; 11 bases map to TRBD2. The V segment lost 3 bases and the J segment 6 bases; nucleotides outside the gene matches: 11. CDR3 size: 17 residues. Germline CDR1 ENHRY, CDR2 SYGVKD. The CDR3 protein is CAISDVAGGPNRDTQYF. The CDR3 region has the DNA TGTGCCATCAGTGACGTAGCGGGAGGGCCCAATCGGGATACGCAGTATTTT.

This chain links TRBV28 with TRBJ2-7, with D possibly matching TRBD2 (5 bases). CDR1 is MDHEN and CDR2 is SYDVKM in the germline V gene. The V and J ends lost 6 bases and 0 bases respectively, with 12 bases between them. CDR3 length: 14 residues. The CDR3 nucleotides read TGTGCCAGCAGGGCCGGACTTAACTCCTACGAGCAGTACTTC. Translated, it gives CASRAGLNSYEQYF.

This clone was detected once. The V gene is TRBV30, the J gene TRBJ2-3; possibly TRBD1 for D (5 bases). Germline CDR1 is GTSNPN and CDR2 is SVGIG (reference sequence). V was cut by 1 base and J by 5 bases, with 10 bases left in between. This CDR3 comprises 13 residues. The CDR3 is CAWSAGPLDTQYF. The CDR3 DNA follows: TGTGCCTGGAGTGCAGGGCCCTTAGATACGCAGTATTTT.

This chain uses TRBV7-9 with TRBJ2-2; 11 bases fit TRBD2. The CDR3 consists of 17 residues. J gave up 5 bases and V 5 bases, and 10 bases lay outside the gene matches. Germline loops: CDR1 SEHNR, CDR2 FQNEAQ (reference sequence). The CDR3 loop is CASSEPTSGSRTGELFF. CDR3 DNA: TGTGCCAGCAGCGAACCTACTAGCGGGAGTAGGACCGGGGAGCTGTTTTTT.

CDR3 DNA sequence: TGTGCCAGTAGTATAGCTTCCTCCTACGAGCAGTACTTC. Protein product: CASSIASSYEQYF. The V and J genes are TRBV19 and TRBJ2-7; no clear D. The V gene's germline CDR1 is LNHDA and CDR2 SQIVND (reference sequence). The CDR3 has 13 amino acids. V was cut by 1 base and J by 0 bases, with 4 bases left in between.

The gene calls are TRBV30 and TRBJ2-1, with 11 positions matching TRBD2. The germline V gene has CDR1 GTSNPN and CDR2 SVGIG (reference sequence). J lost 10 bases, V lost 2 bases, and 7 bases had no gene match. This CDR3 region has 14 residues. CDR3 protein: CAWSLAGGPEEQFF. CDR3 DNA: TGTGCCTGGAGTTTAGCGGGGGGGCCTGAGGAGCAGTTCTTC.

This clone was picked up one time. This chain connects TRBV29-1 to TRBJ2-1; maybe TRBD1 (5 bases). This CDR3 comprises 14 residues. Germline V gene sequence: CDR1 SQVTM, CDR2 ANQGSEA. Trimming removed 3 bases at V and 8 bases at J, with 17 bases between. The CDR3 reads CSVDQGMVVDEQFF. The CDR3 nucleotides read TGCAGCGTTGATCAGGGTATGGTTGTCGATGAGCAGTTCTTC.

V and J are TRBV7-9 and TRBJ1-4, with D uncertain. The CDR3 consists of 12 residues. CDR1 and CDR2 from the germline V gene are SEHNR and FQNEAQ (reference sequence). V lost 5 bases to trimming and J lost 8 bases, with 9 bases between them. CDR3 DNA sequence: TGTGCCAGCAGCGCAGAAGGAGAAAAACTGTTTTTT. It specifies CASSAEGEKLFF.

The chain carries TRBV5-4 and TRBJ2-3, with TRBD2 as a possible D gene (6 bases). The CDR3 extends over 14 amino acids. Germline assignment: CDR1 SGHNT and CDR2 YYREEE (reference sequence). Trimming shortened V by 7 bases and J by 2 bases, and 14 bases separated the two germline ends. As DNA, the CDR3 is TGTGCCAGCCTCCGGGACTTAATCACAGATACGCAGTATTTT. Amino acid sequence: CASLRDLITDTQYF. Supplemented by reference TRBV5-4 and TRBJ2-3, the full variable domain reads ETGVTQSPTHLIKTRGQQVTLRCSSQSGHNTVSWYQQALGQGPQFIFQYYREEENGRGNFPPRFSGLQFPNYSSELNVNALELDDSALYLCASLRDLITDTQYFGPGTRLTVL.

The chain links TRBV11-2 to TRBJ2-1, with 9 bases aligning to TRBD2. Germline loops: CDR1 SGHAT, CDR2 FQNNGV. Trimming cost V 3 bases and J 2 bases; bases outside gene matches: 2. The CDR3 length is 15 residues. The CDR3 is CASSFQRGAYNEQFF. In nucleotides, the CDR3 is TGTGCCAGCAGCTTCCAGCGGGGGGCCTACAATGAGCAGTTCTTC.

V gene TRBV7-8 combines with J gene TRBJ1-1, with D perhaps TRBD1 (5 bases). The length of the CDR3 is 15 residues. Trimming left V 5 bases short and J 1 base short, with 14 bases between. CDR1 is SGHVS, CDR2 FQNEAQ, per germline. This chain's CDR3 is CASSPGRLGNTEAFF. The CDR3 DNA sequence: TGTGCCAGCAGCCCGGGACGATTAGGGAACACTGAAGCTTTCTTT.

The chain joins TRBV7-9 to TRBJ2-2; weak D call: TRBD1 (7 bases). Trimming left V 0 bases short and J 6 bases short, with 11 bases between. There are 15 residues in the CDR3. CDR1 SEHNR and CDR2 FQNEAQ come from the germline V gene (reference sequence). CDR3 DNA sequence: TGTGCCAGCAGCTTAGCCAGGGGGACTTCCGGGGAGCTGTTTTTT. It is translated as CASSLARGTSGELFF.

The CDR3 DNA is TGTGCCAGCAGCCCCGGCCAGGGGGTAGGGGAGCAGTTCTTC. Translated, it gives CASSPGQGVGEQFF. This sequence joins TRBV5-5 and TRBJ2-1, with 7 bases matching TRBD1. The CDR3 is made up of 14 amino acids. In germline, CDR1 is SGHKS, CDR2 YYEKEE (reference sequence). Trimming took 4 bases from V and 10 from J; bases not matched to a gene: 11.

This chain joins TRBV4-1 and TRBJ2-7; 7 bases match TRBD1. Germline trimming cut 4 bases from V and 4 bases from J; bases unmatched to any gene: 10. The CDR3 length is 15 residues. Germline V gene sequence: CDR1 MGHRA, CDR2 YSYEKL. In DNA, the CDR3 is TGCGCCAGCAGCCGTTCCGGGACAGCGACATACGAGCAGTACTTC. Translating it yields CASSRSGTATYEQYF.

The genes are TRBV6-1 and TRBJ2-1, with D unresolved. In germline, CDR1 is MNHNS, CDR2 SASEGT. V was clipped by 8 bases and J by 3 bases, with 11 bases between them. The CDR3 loop spans 13 amino acids. CDR3 DNA: TGTGCCAGCGCAAGCGCGAACTACAATGAGCAGTTCTTC. As protein: CASASANYNEQFF.